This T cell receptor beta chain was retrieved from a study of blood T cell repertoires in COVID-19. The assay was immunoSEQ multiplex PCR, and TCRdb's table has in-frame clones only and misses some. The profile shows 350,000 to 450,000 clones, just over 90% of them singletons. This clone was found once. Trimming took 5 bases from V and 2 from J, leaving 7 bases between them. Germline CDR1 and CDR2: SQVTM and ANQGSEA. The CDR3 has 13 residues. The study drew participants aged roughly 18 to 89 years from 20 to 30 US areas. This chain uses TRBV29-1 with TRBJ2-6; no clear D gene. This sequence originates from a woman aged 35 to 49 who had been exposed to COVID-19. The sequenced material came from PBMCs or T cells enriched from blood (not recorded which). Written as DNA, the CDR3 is TGCAGCGTTCGAACACCTGGGGCCAACGTCCTGACTTTC. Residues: CSVRTPGANVLTF.